This TCR beta chain was captured by sequencing in a study of human T cells and chemical hapten exposure. Time point defined: patch test 1, 2 weeks after DPC sensitization. Specified treatment: therapeutic diphenylcyclopropenone sensitization with weekly scalp DPC. Donors were 18 to 70-year-old alopecia patients suitable for DPC. As handled by the study authors: Ranging from about 23,224 to 700,000, TCR counts per sample had a median value of roughly 96,000. One entry per CDR3 protein, called by TCRdb with MiXCR from the RACE reads. TCRdb, not the original authors, processed these V and J calls. The sample shows fewer than 200,000 distinct CDR3 sequences, around 22% of them seen only once. This clonotype was detected only a few times. The CDR3 has 14 residues. V was shortened by 5 bases and J by 1 base, with 8 bases between the two germline ends.

The chain has TRBV12-3 or TRBV12-4 and TRBJ1-4, with D possibly matching TRBD1 (5 bases). The sample was whole blood, taken in connection with sensitization to the hapten diphenylcyclopropenone (DPC). The TCR comes from a woman aged 50 to 60 with alopecia areata. Some clones in this sample may be carry-over from other donors' samples. CDR3 amino acids: CASSRDGTNEKLFF. Written as DNA, the CDR3 is TGTGCCAGCAGTCGGGACGGAACTAATGAAAAACTGTTTTTT.